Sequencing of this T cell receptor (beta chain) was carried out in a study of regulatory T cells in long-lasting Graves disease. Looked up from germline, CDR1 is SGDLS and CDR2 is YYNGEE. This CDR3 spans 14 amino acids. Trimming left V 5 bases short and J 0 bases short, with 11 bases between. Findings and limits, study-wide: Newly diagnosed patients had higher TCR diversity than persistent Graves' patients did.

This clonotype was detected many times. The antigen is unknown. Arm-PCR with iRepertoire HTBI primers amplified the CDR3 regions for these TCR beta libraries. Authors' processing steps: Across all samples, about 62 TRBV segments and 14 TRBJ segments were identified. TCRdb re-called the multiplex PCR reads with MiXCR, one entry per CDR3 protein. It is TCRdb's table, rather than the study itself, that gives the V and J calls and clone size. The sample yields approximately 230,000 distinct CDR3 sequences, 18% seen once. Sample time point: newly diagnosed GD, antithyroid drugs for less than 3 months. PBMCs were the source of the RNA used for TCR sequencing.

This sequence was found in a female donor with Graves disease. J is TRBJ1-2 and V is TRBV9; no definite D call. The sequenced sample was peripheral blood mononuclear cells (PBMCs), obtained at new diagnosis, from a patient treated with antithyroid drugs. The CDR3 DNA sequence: TGTGCCAGCAGTCTAACGCCAACTAACTATGGCTACACCTTC. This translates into CASSLTPTNYGYTF. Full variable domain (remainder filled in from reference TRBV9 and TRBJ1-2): DSGVTQTPKHLITATGQRVTLRCSPRSGDLSVYWYQQSLDQGLQFLIQYYNGEERAKGNILERFSAQQFPDLHSELNLSSLELGDSALYFCASSLTPTNYGYTFGSGTRLTVV.